This TCR beta chain was obtained from a study of blood T cell repertoires in COVID-19. The table came from immunoSEQ multiplex PCR; TCRdb's copy has only in-frame clones and leaves some out. This table has some 530,000 clones, approximately 86% appearing once. This clone was observed a single time. V lost 2 bases, J lost 2 bases, and 10 bases lay in between. This CDR3 is built from 14 residues. CDR1 SNHLY and CDR2 FYNNEI come from the germline V gene. The sequence was obtained from a woman aged 55-70 years who had recovered from COVID-19. Sequenced sample: PBMCs or T cells enriched from blood (not recorded which). The J gene is TRBJ2-7, the V gene TRBV2; D is perhaps TRBD1 (6 bases). The CDR3 sequence: CASSENGQTYEQYV. The CDR3 DNA reads TGTGCCAGCAGTGAAAATGGACAGACCTACGAGCAGTACGTC.